This T cell receptor (beta chain) was identified in a study of CD8+CD57+ T cells in acquired aplastic anemia. Genomic DNA served as template for TCR beta VDJ and CDR3 profiling. TCRdb used MiXCR to reprocess the reads, holding one entry per CDR3 protein. The profile shows around 170,000 distinct CDR3 sequences, about 60% of them singletons. CDR1 SEHNR and CDR2 FQNEAQ come from the germline V gene (reference sequence). This CDR3 spans 9 amino acids. Trimming stripped 0 bases from V and 9 bases from J, with 0 bases between. This clonotype appeared a few times. The sequence was collected from a human donor in good health. Material: sorted CD4+, CD8+, or CD8+CD57+ T cells (not recorded which) from PBMCs. This chain joins TRBV7-9 and TRBJ2-7; D gene unclear. The CDR3 nucleotides read TGTGCCAGCAGCTTAGCGCAGTACTTC. Residues: CASSLAQYF.